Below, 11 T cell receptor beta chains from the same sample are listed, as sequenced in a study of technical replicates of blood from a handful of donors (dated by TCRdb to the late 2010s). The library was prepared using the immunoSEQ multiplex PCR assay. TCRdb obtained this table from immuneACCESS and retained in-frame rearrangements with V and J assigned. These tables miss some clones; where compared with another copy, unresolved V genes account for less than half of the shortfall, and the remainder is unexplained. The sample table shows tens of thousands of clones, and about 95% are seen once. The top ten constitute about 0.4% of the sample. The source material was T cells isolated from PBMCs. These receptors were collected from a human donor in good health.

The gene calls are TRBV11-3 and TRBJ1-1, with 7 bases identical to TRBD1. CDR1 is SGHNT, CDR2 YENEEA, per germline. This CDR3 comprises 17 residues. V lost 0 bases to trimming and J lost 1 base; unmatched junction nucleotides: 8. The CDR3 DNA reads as TGTGCCAGCAGCTTAGAAGACAGGGTAAGGGGGAACACTGAAGCTTTCTTT. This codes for CASSLEDRVRGNTEAFF.

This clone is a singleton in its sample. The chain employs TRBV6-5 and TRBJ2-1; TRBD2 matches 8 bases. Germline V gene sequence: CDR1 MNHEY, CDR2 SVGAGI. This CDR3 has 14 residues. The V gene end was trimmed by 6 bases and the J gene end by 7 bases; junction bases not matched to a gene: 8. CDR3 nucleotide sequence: TGTGCCAGCAGAGGGTCCGGGACTAGAAATGAGCAGTTCTTC. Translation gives CASRGSGTRNEQFF.

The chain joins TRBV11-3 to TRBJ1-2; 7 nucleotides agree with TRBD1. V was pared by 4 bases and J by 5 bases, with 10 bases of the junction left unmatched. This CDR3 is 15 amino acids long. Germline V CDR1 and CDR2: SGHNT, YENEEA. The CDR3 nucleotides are TGTGCCAGCAGCTCCAGAGGGGGGACAGATTATGGCTACACCTTC. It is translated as CASSSRGGTDYGYTF.

This CDR3 reads CASSWTGGEAFF. The CDR3 DNA reads TGTGCCAGCAGTTGGACAGGGGGTGAAGCTTTCTTT. The chain is built from TRBV6-1 and TRBJ1-1, with TRBD1 matching over 10 bases. CDR1 is MNHNS, CDR2 SASEGT, per germline. The trim removed 5 bases at V and 7 bases at J, leaving 1 base unmatched. The CDR3 has 12 residues.

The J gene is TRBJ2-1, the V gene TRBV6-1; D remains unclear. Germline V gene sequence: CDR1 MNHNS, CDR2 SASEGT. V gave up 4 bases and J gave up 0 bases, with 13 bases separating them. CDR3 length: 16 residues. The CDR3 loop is CASSVIFSSSYNEQFF. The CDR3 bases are TGTGCCAGCAGTGTGATTTTTTCCAGCTCCTACAATGAGCAGTTCTTC.

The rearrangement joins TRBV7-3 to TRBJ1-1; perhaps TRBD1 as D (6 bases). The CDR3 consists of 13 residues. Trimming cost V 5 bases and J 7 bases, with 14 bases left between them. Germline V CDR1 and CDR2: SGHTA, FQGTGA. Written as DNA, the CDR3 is TGTGCCAGCAGCCCATCGGGGACATATGAAGCTTTCTTT. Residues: CASSPSGTYEAFF.

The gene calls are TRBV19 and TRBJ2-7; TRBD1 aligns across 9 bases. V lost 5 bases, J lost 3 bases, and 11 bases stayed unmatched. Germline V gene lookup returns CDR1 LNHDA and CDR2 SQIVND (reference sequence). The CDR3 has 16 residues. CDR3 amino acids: CASSVPMGQGNYEQYF. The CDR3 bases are TGTGCCAGTAGTGTCCCGATGGGACAGGGTAACTACGAGCAGTACTTC.

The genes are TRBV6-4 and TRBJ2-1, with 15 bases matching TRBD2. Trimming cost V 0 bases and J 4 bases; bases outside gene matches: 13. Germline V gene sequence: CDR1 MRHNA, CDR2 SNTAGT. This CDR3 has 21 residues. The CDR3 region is CASSDSPLGLAGGPTYNEQFF. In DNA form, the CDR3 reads TGTGCCAGCAGTGACTCCCCGCTTGGACTAGCGGGAGGGCCTACTTACAATGAGCAGTTCTTC.

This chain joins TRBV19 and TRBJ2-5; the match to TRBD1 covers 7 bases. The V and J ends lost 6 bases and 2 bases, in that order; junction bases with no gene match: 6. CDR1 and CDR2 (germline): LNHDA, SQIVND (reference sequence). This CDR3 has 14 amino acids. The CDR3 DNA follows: TGTGCCAGTAGCCAACAGGGGCGACAAGAGACCCAGTACTTC. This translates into CASSQQGRQETQYF.

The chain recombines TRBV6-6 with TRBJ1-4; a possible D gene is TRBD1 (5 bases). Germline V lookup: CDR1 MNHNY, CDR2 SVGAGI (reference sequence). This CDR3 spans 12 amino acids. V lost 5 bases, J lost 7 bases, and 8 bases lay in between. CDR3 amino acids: CASSRGFEKLFF. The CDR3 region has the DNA TGTGCCAGCAGTAGGGGATTTGAAAAACTGTTTTTT.

CDR3 nucleotide sequence: TGTGCCAGTAGACGAAGGGGGCAACTGAACATGAACACTGAAGCTTTCTTT. Protein: CASRRRGQLNMNTEAFF. The rearrangement links TRBV19 to TRBJ1-1, with 7 bases that match TRBD1. The germline CDR1 and CDR2 sequences are LNHDA and SQIVND (reference sequence). With 6 bases clipped from V and 0 bases from J, the junction kept 13 bases outside the gene matches. This CDR3 spans 17 amino acids.